This is a list of T cell receptor beta chains from one sample in a study of cytomegalovirus exposure and HLA in healthy donors. Profiled with immunoSEQ multiplex PCR; TCRdb holds only in-frame clones, not every one. The data show approximately 140,000 clones, 80% seen once. Sequencing used PBMCs. These receptors all stem from a man aged 25-40 years in good health and CMV-seronegative. Both conserved end residues are part of each CDR3. The D gene is left open where the match is weak. Where a row states a size, it is once, few, many or the class of an expanded clone; other rows omit it.

>TRBV27|TRBD2|TRBJ2-3|NA
TGTGCCAGCAGTTTCTATGGTGGAGCGGGAGGAAGAGATACGCAGTATTTT
CASSFYGGAGGRDTQYF
>TRBV7-6|TRBD2|TRBJ2-3|NA
TGTGCCAGCAGCTTAAGACTAGCGGGGGGTGGAGATACGCAGTATTTT
CASSLRLAGGGDTQYF
>TRBV2|TRBD2|TRBJ2-7|NA
TGTGCCAGCAGTGCCCAGGGACTAGTCTCCTACGAGCAGTACTTC
CASSAQGLVSYEQYF
>TRBV5-6|NA|TRBJ2-7|NA
TGTGCCAGCAGCGGGGTGACTAGCTCCTACGAGCAGTACTTC
CASSGVTSSYEQYF
>TRBV5-1|NA|TRBJ1-1|NA
TGCGCCAGTACCTTCTCGGGCGCGGGCACTGAAGCTTTCTTT
CASTFSGAGTEAFF
>TRBV6-5|TRBD2|TRBJ2-7|NA
TGTGCCAGCAGTTACTCGGCACTAGCGGTGTTCTACGAGCAGTACTTC
CASSYSALAVFYEQYF
>TRBV28|TRBD1|TRBJ2-5|NA
TGTGCCAGCAGTTCGGGACAGGGAACCCAAGAGACCCAGTACTTC
CASSSGQGTQETQYF
>TRBV27|NA|TRBJ2-2|NA
TGTGCCAGCAGGTGGGGCAACACCGGGGAGCTGTTTTTT
CASRWGNTGELFF
>TRBV2|TRBD2|TRBJ2-5|NA
TGTGCCAGCAGCCCCTATCTAGCGGGGGGCGAGGAGACCCAGTACTTC
CASSPYLAGGEETQYF
>TRBV5-4|NA|TRBJ2-7|NA
TGTGCCAGCTCCGTTGCAACCGGGATCTCCTACGAGCAGTACTTC
CASSVATGISYEQYF
>TRBV20-1|NA|TRBJ2-5|NA
TGCAGTGCTAGTTCCCGGGATACCCAGTACTTC
CSASSRDTQYF
>TRBV19|TRBD1|TRBJ1-3|NA
TGTGCCAGTAGTATCGACAGGGGGCCGGGAAACACCATATATTTT
CASSIDRGPGNTIYF
>TRBV5-1|NA|TRBJ2-5|NA
TGCGCCAGCAGCCGGGGGTGGAAAGAGACCCAGTACTTC
CASSRGWKETQYF
>TRBV11-2|NA|TRBJ1-6|NA
TGTGCCAGCAGCCCCCGAACGGCGGGTCAAAATTCACCCCTCCACTTT
CASSPRTAGQNSPLHF
>TRBV2|TRBD1|TRBJ2-7|NA
TGTGCCAGCAGTGAGCAGGGGGCGACGCCCTACGAGCAGTACTTC
CASSEQGATPYEQYF
>TRBV19|TRBD2|TRBJ2-3|once
TGTGCTGTTAGCGGGGTAAGCACAGATACGCAGTATTTT
CAVSGVSTDTQYF
>TRBV6-1|NA|TRBJ1-1|NA
TGTGCCAGCAGTCCCGGACAAACGAACACTGAAGCTTTCTTT
CASSPGQTNTEAFF
>TRBV6-1|NA|TRBJ2-1|NA
TGTGCCAGCAGTGAAGCTGTGCCGTCACCGGGACACATTCTCTCCTACAATGAGCAGTTCTTC
CASSEAVPSPGHILSYNEQFF
>TRBV11-1|TRBD1|TRBJ1-4|NA
TGTGCCAGCAGCTTAGGCTCCGGGACAGGCGAAAAACTGTTTTTT
CASSLGSGTGEKLFF
>TRBV6-5|TRBD1|TRBJ2-5|NA
TGTGCCAGCAGAGGACAGGGGCCGCAGGAGACCCAGTACTTC
CASRGQGPQETQYF
>TRBV5-1|TRBD1|TRBJ2-3|NA
TGCGCCAGCAGCGTGGGGACAGGAGCCCCAGATACGCAGTATTTT
CASSVGTGAPDTQYF
>TRBV27|NA|TRBJ1-1|NA
TGTGCCAGCAGTCAACAGGCTAACACTGAAGCTTTCTTT
CASSQQANTEAFF
>TRBV9|TRBD2|TRBJ2-5|NA
TGTGCCAGCAGCGTAGGGACTAGCGGGAGAGAGACCCAGTACTTC
CASSVGTSGRETQYF
>TRBV7-6|TRBD2|TRBJ2-1|once
TGTGCCAGCAGCTCCTCCCTAGCGGGGGCCTACAATGAGCAGTTCTTC
CASSSSLAGAYNEQFF
>TRBV5-4|NA|TRBJ2-1|NA
TGTGCCAGCAGCTTGAAAGAGACGGGCAATGAGCAGTTCTTC
CASSLKETGNEQFF
>TRBV27|NA|TRBJ2-5|NA
TGTGCCAGCAGCTCGGCAGGGCTGAAGACCCAGTACTTC
CASSSAGLKTQYF
>TRBV10-3|NA|TRBJ2-2|NA
TGTGCCATCAGTGACAGGGGGGACGGGGAGCTGTTTTTT
CAISDRGDGELFF
>TRBV2|TRBD2|TRBJ2-1|NA
TGTGCCAGCAGCAGAGGGACTAGCCGCAATGAGCAGTTCTTC
CASSRGTSRNEQFF
>TRBV6-5|NA|TRBJ2-3|NA
TGTGCCAGCAGGACAACTGTTAGCACAGATACGCAGTATTTT
CASRTTVSTDTQYF
>TRBV29-1|TRBD1|TRBJ2-2|NA
TGCAGCGTTGTATCCCCGGGACAGTTAAACACCGGGGAGCTGTTTTTT
CSVVSPGQLNTGELFF
>TRBV28|NA|TRBJ1-4|NA
TGTGCCAGCAGTTCCCGCATCAGTAAACTGTTTTTT
CASSSRISKLFF
>TRBV11-2|NA|TRBJ1-2|NA
TGTGCCAGCAGCCCACAGCGGGACTATGGCTACACCTTC
CASSPQRDYGYTF
>TRBV5-1|TRBD1|TRBJ2-7|few
TGCGCCAGCAGCTTGGGCCCCGGCAGGGGGCCCTACGAGCAGTACTTC
CASSLGPGRGPYEQYF
>TRBV28|TRBD2|TRBJ2-1|NA
TGTGCCAGCCCTCCGGGGGGGCGCCCCCTCGGCAATGAGCAGTTCTTC
CASPPGGRPLGNEQFF
>TRBV28|NA|TRBJ1-5|few
TGTGCCAGCATTCAGGGGTGGAGCAATCAGCCCCAGAATTTT
CASIQGWSNQPQNF
>TRBV6-6|TRBD1|TRBJ2-5|NA
TGTGCCAGCAGCCGCCCGGGGACAGGGATGGAAGTGTCCCAGTACTTC
CASSRPGTGMEVSQYF
>TRBV2|NA|TRBJ1-1|NA
TGTGCCAGCAGAGGAGGGGTCAGGACACTGACCCCCATGAACACTGAAGCTTTCTTT
CASRGGVRTLTPMNTEAFF
>TRBV7-2|NA|TRBJ2-7|NA
TGTGCCAGCAGCTTGGGGACTGGCTACGAGCAGTACTTC
CASSLGTGYEQYF
>TRBV28|TRBD2|TRBJ2-5|NA
TGTGCCAGCAGCCTCGGACTAGCGGGGATAGAGACCCAGTACTTC
CASSLGLAGIETQYF
>TRBV6-1|TRBD1|TRBJ2-3|NA
TGTGCCAGCAGTGACCCGGGACAGGGGAGTAAGGATACGCAGTATTTT
CASSDPGQGSKDTQYF
>TRBV28|TRBD1|TRBJ1-4|few
TGTGCCAGCAGTTACGCAGGGGGGAATCAAAAACTGTTTTTT
CASSYAGGNQKLFF
>TRBV18|NA|TRBJ2-7|once
TGTGCCAGCTCACCTTCAGCCATTCGGGTTCTGGAGCAGTACTTC
CASSPSAIRVLEQYF
>TRBV15|TRBD2|TRBJ2-5|NA
TGTGCCACCAGCAGACCCGTGGGGGGACTAGCGGGAGGTGGGGACAGAGAGACCCAGTACTTC
CATSRPVGGLAGGGDRETQYF
>TRBV2|TRBD1|TRBJ1-2|NA
TGTGCCAGATATTCCTCAGGGGGCGGTGGCTACACCTTC
CARYSSGGGGYTF
>TRBV6-5|TRBD1|TRBJ1-2|NA
TGTGCCAGCAGTGAACAGGGGGTGTGGGGGGGCTACCCCTTC
CASSEQGVWGGYPF